Listed below are T cell receptor beta chains from one sample, sequenced in a study of identical twins. TCRdb recomputed calls from the 5' RACE reads with MiXCR, one row per CDR3 protein. The sample carries about 330,000 distinct CDR3 sequences, approximately 13% recorded once. In addition, the sample was reused for a study of yellow fever vaccine responses in identical twins.

The sample taken for sequencing was CD8+ T cells sorted from blood. The origin of the receptors is a woman between 18 and 30 years old in good health. Each CDR3 is given with its conserved first and last residue. Each record gives: CDR3 protein, CDR3 DNA, J gene, clone size, D gene, V gene. D genes are given only for firm matches. Rows give clone size only sometimes, using once, few, many, or a class for an expanded clone.

cdr3_aa: CSARDPLAGYNEQFF
cdr3_nt: TGCAGTGCTAGAGATCCGCTAGCGGGCTACAATGAGCAGTTCTTC
j_call: TRBJ2-1
clone_size: few
d_call: TRBD2
v_call: TRBV20-1

cdr3_aa: CASSPKGLAVIQETQYF
cdr3_nt: TGTGCCAGCAGCCCTAAGGGACTAGCGGTGATACAAGAGACCCAGTACTTC
j_call: TRBJ2-5
clone_size: .
d_call: TRBD2
v_call: TRBV27

cdr3_aa: CASSPRLASQYF
cdr3_nt: TGTGCCAGCAGCCCACGACTAGCTTCGCAGTATTTT
j_call: TRBJ2-3
clone_size: .
d_call: TRBD2
v_call: TRBV7-9

cdr3_aa: CASSTGTGGQETQYF
cdr3_nt: TGTGCCAGCAGCACCGGGACAGGGGGCCAAGAGACCCAGTACTTC
j_call: TRBJ2-5
clone_size: few
d_call: TRBD1
v_call: TRBV27

cdr3_aa: CAISEINSPLHF
cdr3_nt: TGTGCCATCAGTGAAATAAATTCACCCCTCCACTTT
j_call: TRBJ1-6
clone_size: .
d_call: .
v_call: TRBV10-3

cdr3_aa: CSVDLGQGETQYF
cdr3_nt: TGCAGCGTTGATCTGGGACAGGGTGAGACCCAGTACTTC
j_call: TRBJ2-5
clone_size: many
d_call: TRBD1
v_call: TRBV29-1

cdr3_aa: CSARVYGLAGDRVEQYF
cdr3_nt: TGCAGTGCTAGAGTTTATGGACTAGCGGGAGATCGGGTCGAGCAGTACTTC
j_call: TRBJ2-7
clone_size: few
d_call: TRBD2
v_call: TRBV20-1

cdr3_aa: CASSLTVPPANEQFF
cdr3_nt: TGTGCCAGCAGCCTAACAGTTCCCCCCGCGAATGAGCAGTTCTTC
j_call: TRBJ2-1
clone_size: .
d_call: .
v_call: TRBV12-3/TRBV12-4

cdr3_aa: CASSSLRGNEADTQYF
cdr3_nt: TGTGCCAGCAGTAGTTTACGGGGGAATGAGGCAGATACGCAGTATTTT
j_call: TRBJ2-3
clone_size: .
d_call: .
v_call: TRBV12-3/TRBV12-4

cdr3_aa: CASSYLTDRINEKLFF
cdr3_nt: TGCGCCAGCAGCTACCTTACCGACAGGATTAATGAAAAACTGTTTTTT
j_call: TRBJ1-4
clone_size: few
d_call: .
v_call: TRBV5-1

cdr3_aa: CSVVATGNTEAFF
cdr3_nt: TGCAGCGTTGTGGCTACGGGGAACACTGAAGCTTTCTTT
j_call: TRBJ1-1
clone_size: many
d_call: .
v_call: TRBV29-1

cdr3_aa: CSARDPEREETGELFF
cdr3_nt: TGCAGTGCTAGAGATCCTGAGCGGGAGGAAACCGGGGAGCTGTTTTTT
j_call: TRBJ2-2
clone_size: .
d_call: TRBD2
v_call: TRBV20-1

cdr3_aa: CASGGRGMGSYEQYF
cdr3_nt: TGCGCCAGCGGGGGGAGAGGAATGGGCTCCTACGAGCAGTACTTC
j_call: TRBJ2-7
clone_size: .
d_call: .
v_call: TRBV10-2

cdr3_aa: CASSQERWGNQPQHF
cdr3_nt: TGCGCCAGCAGCCAAGAGCGGTGGGGTAATCAGCCCCAGCATTTT
j_call: TRBJ1-5
clone_size: few
d_call: .
v_call: TRBV4-1

cdr3_aa: CASSDISGSDNEQFF
cdr3_nt: TGTGCCAGCAGCGACATTAGCGGGAGTGACAATGAGCAGTTCTTC
j_call: TRBJ2-1
clone_size: .
d_call: TRBD2
v_call: TRBV14

cdr3_aa: CASSLFWGGTVDSYEQYF
cdr3_nt: TGTGCCAGCAGTTTATTCTGGGGAGGGACGGTGGATTCCTACGAGCAGTACTTC
j_call: TRBJ2-7
clone_size: .
d_call: TRBD2
v_call: TRBV28

cdr3_aa: CASSLAGTTGELFF
cdr3_nt: TGTGCCAGCAGTTTAGCCGGGACGACCGGGGAGCTGTTTTTT
j_call: TRBJ2-2
clone_size: .
d_call: .
v_call: TRBV12-3/TRBV12-4

cdr3_aa: CASSDTVAGVSGELFF
cdr3_nt: TGTGCCAGCAGTGATACGGTAGCGGGAGTGTCCGGGGAGCTGTTTTTT
j_call: TRBJ2-2
clone_size: few
d_call: TRBD2
v_call: TRBV2

cdr3_aa: CASSLWVTGNEQFF
cdr3_nt: TGTGCCAGCAGTTTATGGGTCACGGGCAATGAGCAGTTCTTC
j_call: TRBJ2-1
clone_size: many
d_call: .
v_call: TRBV27

cdr3_aa: CASSLGQGLAGYNEQFF
cdr3_nt: TGCGCCAGCAGCTTGGGGCAGGGACTAGCGGGTTACAATGAGCAGTTCTTC
j_call: TRBJ2-1
clone_size: .
d_call: TRBD2
v_call: TRBV5-1

cdr3_aa: CASSFLALPLNEQFF
cdr3_nt: TGTGCCAGCAGCTTTTTAGCGCTGCCCCTCAATGAGCAGTTCTTC
j_call: TRBJ2-1
clone_size: few
d_call: .
v_call: TRBV5-5

cdr3_aa: CSAEQGGPEAFF
cdr3_nt: TGCAGTGCTGAGCAAGGGGGCCCTGAAGCTTTCTTT
j_call: TRBJ1-1
clone_size: many
d_call: TRBD1
v_call: TRBV20-1

cdr3_aa: CASSRGQGPTYEQYF
cdr3_nt: TGTGCCAGCAGTCGGGGACAGGGGCCTACCTACGAGCAGTACTTC
j_call: TRBJ2-7
clone_size: .
d_call: TRBD1
v_call: TRBV28

cdr3_aa: CASSSPTGQGKGSLNTEAFF
cdr3_nt: TGTGCCAGCAGCTCTCCAACGGGGCAGGGTAAAGGATCGTTGAACACTGAAGCTTTCTTT
j_call: TRBJ1-1
clone_size: .
d_call: .
v_call: TRBV5-4

cdr3_aa: CSAKKVGEQFF
cdr3_nt: TGCAGTGCTAAAAAGGTCGGTGAGCAGTTCTTC
j_call: TRBJ2-1
clone_size: .
d_call: .
v_call: TRBV20-1

cdr3_aa: CASSYSHEQFF
cdr3_nt: TGTGCCAGCAGTTACTCGCATGAGCAGTTCTTC
j_call: TRBJ2-1
clone_size: many
d_call: .
v_call: TRBV6-6

cdr3_aa: CASRRTSGGAPDTQYF
cdr3_nt: TGTGCCAGCAGGCGGACTAGCGGGGGGGCCCCAGATACGCAGTATTTT
j_call: TRBJ2-3
clone_size: .
d_call: TRBD2
v_call: TRBV28

cdr3_aa: CASSRGESSYNEQFF
cdr3_nt: TGTGCCAGCAGTAGGGGGGAAAGCTCCTACAATGAGCAGTTCTTC
j_call: TRBJ2-1
clone_size: many
d_call: .
v_call: TRBV12-3/TRBV12-4

cdr3_aa: CASSLSGGLGGELFF
cdr3_nt: TGCGCCAGCAGTCTCAGCGGGGGACTGGGCGGGGAGCTGTTTTTT
j_call: TRBJ2-2
clone_size: few
d_call: TRBD2
v_call: TRBV4-1

cdr3_aa: CSVESLDRFGTSLEAFF
cdr3_nt: TGCAGCGTTGAAAGCCTGGACAGGTTCGGAACGAGCCTTGAAGCTTTCTTT
j_call: TRBJ1-1
clone_size: many
d_call: TRBD1
v_call: TRBV29-1

cdr3_aa: CASSFERGLYNEQFF
cdr3_nt: TGTGCCAGCAGTTTCGAGCGGGGATTGTACAATGAGCAGTTCTTC
j_call: TRBJ2-1
clone_size: .
d_call: TRBD2
v_call: TRBV12-3/TRBV12-4

cdr3_aa: CSAIDPGSSYNEQFF
cdr3_nt: TGCAGTGCTATCGACCCCGGGAGCTCCTACAATGAGCAGTTCTTC
j_call: TRBJ2-1
clone_size: .
d_call: .
v_call: TRBV20-1

cdr3_aa: CASSLSLVRAKNIQYF
cdr3_nt: TGTGCCAGCAGCTTGTCACTAGTTCGGGCCAAAAACATTCAGTACTTC
j_call: TRBJ2-4
clone_size: .
d_call: .
v_call: TRBV11-2

cdr3_aa: CASIGRGGRVPNTGELFF
cdr3_nt: TGCGCCAGCATCGGTAGGGGGGGGCGGGTCCCCAACACCGGGGAGCTGTTTTTT
j_call: TRBJ2-2
clone_size: .
d_call: .
v_call: TRBV10-2

cdr3_aa: CASSQDAGASSYNEQFF
cdr3_nt: TGTGCCAGCAGCCAAGATGCCGGGGCTAGCTCCTACAATGAGCAGTTCTTC
j_call: TRBJ2-1
clone_size: .
d_call: .
v_call: TRBV14

cdr3_aa: CATSRPVWGTGELFF
cdr3_nt: TGTGCCACCAGCAGACCGGTTTGGGGCACCGGGGAGCTGTTTTTT
j_call: TRBJ2-2
clone_size: few
d_call: .
v_call: TRBV15

cdr3_aa: CASSQTGTSGRDEQYF
cdr3_nt: TGCGCCAGCAGCCAAACCGGGACTAGCGGGAGGGACGAGCAGTACTTC
j_call: TRBJ2-7
clone_size: few
d_call: TRBD2
v_call: TRBV4-1

cdr3_aa: CASSRRDRGMDTQYF
cdr3_nt: TGTGCCAGCAGCCGAAGGGACAGGGGGATGGATACGCAGTATTTT
j_call: TRBJ2-3
clone_size: few
d_call: TRBD1
v_call: TRBV7-9

cdr3_aa: CASSLVRNNQPQHF
cdr3_nt: TGCGCCAGCAGCTTGGTTCGGAACAATCAGCCCCAGCATTTT
j_call: TRBJ1-5
clone_size: few
d_call: .
v_call: TRBV5-1

cdr3_aa: CASSGLAGEGSLGTDTQYF
cdr3_nt: TGTGCCAGCAGCGGACTAGCGGGAGAGGGTTCGTTAGGTACAGATACGCAGTATTTT
j_call: TRBJ2-3
clone_size: few
d_call: TRBD2
v_call: TRBV9

cdr3_aa: CASRQAGMGTDTQYF
cdr3_nt: TGTGCCAGCAGACAAGCGGGGATGGGCACAGATACGCAGTATTTT
j_call: TRBJ2-3
clone_size: .
d_call: TRBD2
v_call: TRBV6-1

cdr3_aa: CASSQSSRVSLGLYNEQFF
cdr3_nt: TGTGCCAGCAGCCAAAGTTCTCGCGTAAGCCTCGGTTTATACAATGAGCAGTTCTTC
j_call: TRBJ2-1
clone_size: .
d_call: .
v_call: TRBV14

cdr3_aa: CASTLGEYNEQFF
cdr3_nt: TGTGCCAGCACCTTGGGCGAATACAATGAGCAGTTCTTC
j_call: TRBJ2-1
clone_size: .
d_call: .
v_call: TRBV12-3/TRBV12-4

cdr3_aa: CASSLPVGTQPQHF
cdr3_nt: TGTGCCAGCAGTTTACCGGTAGGGACTCAGCCCCAGCATTTT
j_call: TRBJ1-5
clone_size: few
d_call: .
v_call: TRBV28

cdr3_aa: CASSLKDSYTEAFF
cdr3_nt: TGTGCCAGCAGTCTTAAGGACAGCTACACTGAAGCTTTCTTT
j_call: TRBJ1-1
clone_size: .
d_call: .
v_call: TRBV28